The rows below give T cell receptor beta chains drawn from one sample of a study of T cell repertoires in cytomegalovirus infection. TCRdb ran MiXCR on the reads and lists one entry per CDR3 protein. The sample has almost 550,000 distinct CDR3 sequences; approximately 15% are singletons. Source material: CD8+ T cells from PBMCs. Receptors were obtained from a human donor in good health (CMV status not recorded). Some clones in this sample may be carry-over from other donors' samples. CDR3s include the opening cysteine and the closing phenylalanine or tryptophan. The D gene is left open where the match is weak. Clone size appears in some rows only: once, few, many, or a class for an expanded clone.

clone_size j_call d_call v_call cdr3_aa cdr3_nt
many TRBJ2-1 . TRBV27 CASSTGTAPNEQFF TGTGCCAGCTCTACAGGCACGGCTCCCAATGAGCAGTTCTTC
many TRBJ2-1 . TRBV11-2 CASSGYNEQFF TGTGCCAGCAGCGGGTACAATGAGCAGTTCTTC
. TRBJ1-2 . TRBV7-3 CASSFDSFYGYTF TGTGCCAGCAGCTTTGACAGCTTTTATGGCTACACCTTC
many TRBJ2-5 TRBD2 TRBV7-8 CASNPGLAGLPQETQYF TGTGCCAGCAACCCGGGACTAGCGGGACTGCCCCAAGAGACCCAGTACTTC
few TRBJ1-3 . TRBV4-1 CASKGRPGNTIYF TGCGCCAGCAAGGGCAGGCCTGGAAACACCATATATTTT
many TRBJ2-1 . TRBV7-8 CASSYLGSEQFF TGTGCCAGCAGCTATCTCGGGAGTGAGCAGTTCTTC
. TRBJ2-5 . TRBV27 CASSPLGSQETQYF TGTGCCAGCAGTCCCCTAGGGTCTCAAGAGACCCAGTACTTC
once TRBJ1-2 . TRBV24-1 CATSNNSRTGVNYVYTF TGTGCCACCAGTAACAACAGCAGGACTGGGGTTAACTATGTCTACACCTTC
many TRBJ2-3 . TRBV7-3 CASSLSSSTDTQYF TGTGCCAGCAGCCTCAGTAGCTCGACAGATACGCAGTATTTT
many TRBJ2-7 . TRBV6-1 CASRMNEQYF TGTGCCAGCAGGATGAACGAGCAGTACTTC
many TRBJ2-2 . TRBV5-1 CASTPETENTGELFF TGCGCCAGCACCCCCGAGACAGAGAACACCGGGGAGCTGTTTTTT
many TRBJ2-7 TRBD2 TRBV7-6 CASSCCLAGEDNRNEQYF TGTGCCAGCAGCTGCTGTCTAGCGGGAGAAGACAACCGGAACGAGCAGTACTTC
many TRBJ2-1 TRBD2 TRBV7-3 CASSPDYSGGEQFF TGTGCCAGCAGCCCGGATTATAGCGGGGGGGAGCAGTTCTTC
many TRBJ2-1 . TRBV27 CASSLFGPGAYNEQFF TGTGCCAGCAGTTTATTCGGGCCGGGAGCTTACAATGAGCAGTTCTTC
many TRBJ2-1 . TRBV28 CASSFRTGPYNEQFF TGTGCCAGCAGTTTTAGAACAGGGCCGTACAATGAGCAGTTCTTC
many TRBJ2-7 TRBD2 TRBV2 CASSETSGGKPYEQYF TGTGCCAGCAGTGAGACTAGCGGGGGCAAACCCTACGAGCAGTACTTC
many TRBJ1-6 . TRBV7-2 CASSLDSGNSPLHF TGTGCCAGCAGCTTAGACTCCGGTAATTCACCCCTCCACTTT
few TRBJ1-2 . TRBV5-5 CASSPSKGRTLYGYTF TGTGCCAGCAGCCCATCGAAGGGCAGGACCTTGTATGGCTACACCTTC
few TRBJ1-2 TRBD1 TRBV5-6 CASSLVSRDSSYGYTF TGTGCCAGCAGCTTGGTTTCCAGGGACAGCAGCTATGGCTACACCTTC
. TRBJ2-1 TRBD2 TRBV24-1 CATSETTSGYNEQFF TGTGCCACCAGTGAGACGACTAGCGGATACAATGAGCAGTTCTTC
. TRBJ2-7 . TRBV6-1 CASSASGTAYEQYF TGTGCCAGCAGCGCCTCCGGGACGGCCTACGAGCAGTACTTC
many TRBJ2-1 . TRBV28 CASSSTGVSYNEQFF TGTGCCAGCAGCTCAACCGGGGTCTCCTACAATGAGCAGTTCTTC
few TRBJ2-7 TRBD1 TRBV7-9 CASSARQGANHYEQYF TGTGCCAGCAGCGCGAGACAGGGAGCGAATCACTACGAGCAGTACTTC
. TRBJ2-2 . TRBV14 CASSQIGVTGELFF TGTGCCAGCAGCCAAATAGGGGTAACCGGGGAGCTGTTTTTT
. TRBJ2-3 TRBD2 TRBV20-1 CSAKPGSQRGGPTDTQYF TGCAGTGCTAAGCCAGGTTCGCAGCGGGGGGGCCCCACAGATACGCAGTATTTT
. TRBJ2-7 TRBD1 TRBV7-9 CASSLGGTGVSGEQYF TGTGCCAGCAGCTTGGGGGGGACAGGGGTCTCGGGCGAGCAGTACTTC
many TRBJ1-3 . TRBV7-2 CASSLGKAGMAAGNTIYF TGTGCCAGCAGCTTAGGGAAGGCAGGCATGGCGGCTGGAAACACCATATATTTT
few TRBJ2-2 . TRBV5-1 CASRRAGELFF TGCGCCAGCCGACGGGCCGGGGAGCTGTTTTTT
many TRBJ2-1 TRBD1 TRBV12-3/TRBV12-4 CASSVGTVPLDEQFF TGTGCCAGCAGTGTGGGGACAGTCCCTCTAGATGAGCAGTTCTTC